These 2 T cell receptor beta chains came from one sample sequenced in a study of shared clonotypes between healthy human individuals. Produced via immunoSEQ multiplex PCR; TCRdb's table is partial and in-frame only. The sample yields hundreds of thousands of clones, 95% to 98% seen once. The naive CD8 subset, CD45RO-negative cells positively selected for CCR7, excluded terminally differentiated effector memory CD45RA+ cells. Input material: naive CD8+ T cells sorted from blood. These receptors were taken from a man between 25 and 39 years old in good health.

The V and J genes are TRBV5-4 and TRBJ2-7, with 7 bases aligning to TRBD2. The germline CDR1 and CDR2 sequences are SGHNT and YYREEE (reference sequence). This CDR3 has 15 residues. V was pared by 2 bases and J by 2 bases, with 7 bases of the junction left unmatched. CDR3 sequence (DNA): TGTGCCAGCAGCTTAGGGAAGGCGGGGGCCTACGAGCAGTACTTC. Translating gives CASSLGKAGAYEQYF.

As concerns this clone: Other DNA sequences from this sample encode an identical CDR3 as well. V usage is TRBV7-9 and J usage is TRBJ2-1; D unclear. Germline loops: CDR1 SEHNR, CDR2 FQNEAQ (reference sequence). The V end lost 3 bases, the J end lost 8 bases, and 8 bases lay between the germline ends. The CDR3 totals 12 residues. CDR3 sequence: CASSLSGDEQFF. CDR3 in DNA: TGTGCCAGCAGCTTGTCTGGAGATGAGCAGTTCTTC.